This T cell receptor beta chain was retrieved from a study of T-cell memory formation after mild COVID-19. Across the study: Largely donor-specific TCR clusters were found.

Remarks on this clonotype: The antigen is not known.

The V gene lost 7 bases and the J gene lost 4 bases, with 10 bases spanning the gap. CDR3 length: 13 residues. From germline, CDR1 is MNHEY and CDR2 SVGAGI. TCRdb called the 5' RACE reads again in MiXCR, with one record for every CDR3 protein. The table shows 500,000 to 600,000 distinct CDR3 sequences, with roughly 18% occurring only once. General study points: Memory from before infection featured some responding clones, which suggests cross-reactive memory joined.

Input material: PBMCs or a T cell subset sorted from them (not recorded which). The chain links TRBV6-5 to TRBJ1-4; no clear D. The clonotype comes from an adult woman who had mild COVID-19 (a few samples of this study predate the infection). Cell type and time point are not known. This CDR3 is CASTTRGNEKLFF. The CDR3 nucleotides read TGTGCCAGCACCACGCGGGGTAATGAAAAACTGTTTTTT.